This T cell receptor (beta chain) comes out of a study of blood T cell repertoires in COVID-19. Method: immunoSEQ multiplex PCR; TCRdb's copy keeps in-frame clones and lacks some. The sample contains approximately 260,000 clones, about 87% of which appear only once. This CDR3 comprises 16 residues. In germline, CDR1 is GTSNPN, CDR2 SVGIG (reference sequence). V trimming: 1 base; J trimming: 1 base; junction bases outside the gene matches: 9. This chain connects TRBV30 to TRBJ1-1; 7 nucleotides line up with TRBD1. Sequencing was performed on PBMCs or T cells enriched from blood (not recorded which). The sequence was collected from a woman in her forties with acute COVID-19. The CDR3 region is CAWSAFPGQQNTEAFF. In DNA form, the CDR3 reads TGTGCCTGGAGTGCTTTCCCGGGACAGCAGAACACTGAAGCTTTCTTT.